Sequencing of this T cell receptor beta chain was carried out in a study of beta chain features in type 1 diabetes. Study-level results: People with Type 1 diabetes carried modestly yet significantly shorter TCRB CDR3s in all four CD4+ subsets.

Sequenced material consisted of expressed TCRB transcripts (all of the isolated RNA was reverse transcribed). Clones were sequenced by immunoSEQ multiplex PCR, and TCRdb holds only the in-frame ones, with some missing. The data hold 150,000 to 200,000 clones, with approximately 9% observed a single time. One heparinised blood draw averaging roughly 100 mL was given by each donor. This clone showed up just a few times. Its antigen is still unknown. Between the trimmed V and J ends, which lost 3 bases and 3 bases, there was a span of 2 bases. The germline V gene has CDR1 SGHTA and CDR2 FQGNSA. The CDR3 extends over 11 amino acids.

The receptor's source is a young woman with type 1 diabetes. The rearrangement links TRBV7-2 to TRBJ2-5; D remains unclear. Sample: central memory CD4+ T cells from blood. The CDR3 protein is CASSFKETQYF. The CDR3 bases are TGTGCCAGCAGCTTCAAAGAGACCCAGTACTTC.